This TCR beta chain came from a study of graft-versus-host responses after intestinal transplantation. This clone showed up just once. The CDR3 covers 16 residues. V was pared by 7 bases and J by 4 bases, with 23 bases between. The germline V gene encodes CDR1 SGHDT and CDR2 YYEEEE. Only in-frame clones appear in the TCRdb table, and some are missing; sequencing was by immunoSEQ multiplex PCR. The table includes 20,000 or so clones, roughly 90% detected once. The input for sequencing was PBMCs, taken 350 to 400 days after transplant. V is TRBV5-6 and J is TRBJ1-2; D ambiguous. The sequence was collected from a human patient who received an intestinal transplant, so some T cells may come from the graft donor. The CDR3 here is CASCRAYSRKTYGYTF. The CDR3, as DNA: TGTGCCAGCTGTAGGGCCTATAGTCGAAAGACCTATGGCTACACCTTC.